This T cell receptor (beta chain) was profiled in a study of blood T cell repertoires in COVID-19 (dated by TCRdb to 2018 to 2021). Regarding the complete study: The collaborator samples originated in the United States, Italy and Spain and spanned the acute and convalescent phases of COVID-19. The prospective study material was composed of cDNA or gDNA derived from T cells, B-cell-depleted T cells, or PBMCs. Deeply sampled blood TCRbeta repertoires from subjects exposed to, actively infected with, or recovered from COVID-19 were included in the dataset. The repertoires were made available in a free public database intended to serve as a resource for research on the immune response to SARS-CoV-2. The samples were drawn from two sources: the first 160 participants of the ongoing ImmuneRACE study, and fewer than 1,500 subjects contributed by 6 global collaborators. A de-identified subject ID, COVID-19 status, age in years and sex were almost always included in the sample metadata. Where available, HLA class I and class II types were taken from metadata supplied by the sample provider and were not determined by assay-based typing. Summary of the overall study and its limitations: How much clinical and demographic metadata was included differed by source and by participant, and the metadata was provided uncurated.

The immunoSEQ Assay, a bias-controlled multiplex PCR, was used to amplify TCRbeta CDR3 regions from genomic DNA. Per the original workflow: Nucleated cell counts per sample were estimated from amplification of reference gene primers within the assay. To quantify the absolute abundance of each unique TCRbeta CDR3 rearrangement, sequence reads were collapsed and filtered. For each sample, productive Simpson clonality was calculated as the square root of Simpson's diversity index over productive rearrangements. TCRdb took over this immuneACCESS table, retaining in-frame rearrangements with V and J assigned. Such tables are incomplete; in checked studies, under half of the missing clones stem from an unresolved V gene, and the remainder is unexplained. The DNA gave D and trimming, while V, J and clone size come from that table. A total of 130,000 to 150,000 clones appear in this sample, roughly 80% of them only once. The ten largest account for more than 5% of the sample.

Only one count was recorded for this clone. Its cognate antigen has yet to be identified. Base qualities were left out, and no much larger clone turns up one base away. Participants in the prospective study were enrolled through a virtual design, were aged about 18 to 100 years, and lived in roughly 26 United States geographic areas. In the prospective study, participants were assigned to cohorts based on the clinical history participants reported in a screening survey and a study questionnaire. For ImmuneRACE Cohort 3, a participant was defined as recovered based on two consecutive negative NP/OP PCR tests, clearance by a healthcare professional, or resolution of symptoms. In the prospective study, mobile phlebotomists collected whole blood, serum and a nasopharyngeal or oropharyngeal swab from each participant. Prospective study participants could optionally give additional blood draws and questionnaires over a roughly two-month period. Blood samples from the prospective study were shipped frozen or at room temperature prior to DNA extraction.

The sequenced sample was PBMCs or T cells enriched from blood (not recorded which). This TCR was recovered from a middle-aged woman who had recovered from COVID-19.

CDR3 protein: CAISEYIEGLNTEAFF. The sequenced DNA is TGTGCCATCAGTGAGTATATCGAGGGCCTGAACACTGAAGCTTTCTTT. The chain couples TRBV10-3 to TRBJ1-1; the D gene identity is not certain. Relative to germline, V is 1 base shorter and J is 0 bases shorter, with 12 bases between their ends. CDR1 and CDR2 are drawn from the germline V gene: ENHRY, SYGVKD. The CDR3 runs 16 residues from the cysteine to the phenylalanine. The only DNA kept is the CDR3, 48 bases in frame from the first base.